This passage covers 5 T cell receptor beta chains from one sample sequenced in a study of regulatory and conventional T cells in RAG deficiency. Produced via immunoSEQ multiplex PCR; TCRdb's table is partial and in-frame only. The data contain 34,000 or so clones, roughly 90% of them singletons. This sample also appeared in a second study, on regulatory T cells. From that report: The PCR used 52 TRBV and 13 TRBJ primers.

The source material was CD8+ T cells sorted from blood. These receptors were taken from a human donor in good health.

The gene calls are TRBV7-2 and TRBJ1-1; no clear D. There are 17 residues in the CDR3. Germline CDR1 is SGHTA and CDR2 is FQGNSA. V shed 5 bases and J shed 3 bases, with 22 bases lying between them. The CDR3 DNA is TGTGCCAGCAGCCGCCAGAGGGAAATTCGGGTAGACACTGAAGCTTTCTTT. Translating it yields CASSRQREIRVDTEAFF.

V and J are TRBV7-9 and TRBJ2-1, with D perhaps TRBD2 (5 bases). V dropped 5 bases and J dropped 3 bases, with 8 bases sitting between them. The CDR3 is 13 amino acids. Germline CDR1 reads SEHNR; CDR2 reads FQNEAQ (reference sequence). CDR3 DNA sequence: TGTGCCAGCAGCAACGGGGACTACAATGAGCAGTTCTTC. It yields the protein CASSNGDYNEQFF.

V and J are TRBV19 and TRBJ1-1; no reliable D call. This CDR3 spans 15 amino acids. Germline V gene lookup returns CDR1 LNHDA and CDR2 SQIVND (reference sequence). Between the trimmed V and J ends, which lost 3 bases and 0 bases, there was a span of 11 bases. The CDR3: CASSMIGSLNTEAFF. Written as DNA, the CDR3 is TGTGCCAGTAGTATGATCGGCAGTTTGAACACTGAAGCTTTCTTT.

V is TRBV2 and J is TRBJ2-7; TRBD1 might be the D (6 bases). Deletions cut 3 bases from V and 5 bases from J, with 14 bases between. CDR1 SNHLY and CDR2 FYNNEI come from the germline V gene. This CDR3 is built from 14 residues. The CDR3 here is CASSDLGAKDEQYF. The CDR3 nucleotides are TGTGCCAGCAGTGATCTGGGGGCTAAGGACGAGCAGTACTTC.

The chain employs TRBV19 and TRBJ2-1; D is uncertain. Germline assignment: CDR1 LNHDA and CDR2 SQIVND (reference sequence). CDR3 length: 12 residues. Trimming removed 5 bases from V and 4 bases from J, with 6 bases in between. Here the CDR3 DNA reads TGTGCCAGTAGTTTACAGTACAATGAGCAGTTCTTC. This translates into CASSLQYNEQFF.